This entry lists 20 T cell receptor beta chains sequenced from one sample in a study of OX40 agonist ivuxolimab in advanced cancers. The library was made by the immunoSEQ multiplex PCR assay. TCRdb obtained this table from immuneACCESS and retained in-frame rearrangements with V and J assigned. These tables miss some clones; where compared with another copy, unresolved V genes account for less than half of the shortfall, and the remainder is unexplained. Recorded for this sample are approximately 74,000 clones; roughly 91% of them occurred a single time. The top ten hold around 0.32% of the sample. The sample consisted of CD4+ or CD8+ T cells sorted from blood, taken in a trial of the OX40 agonist ivuxolimab. The receptors derive from an adult with an advanced solid tumor such as melanoma, head and neck, liver or kidney cancer.

The chain has TRBV28 and TRBJ1-1; D ambiguous. The germline CDR1 and CDR2 sequences are MDHEN and SYDVKM. The V end lost 4 bases, the J end lost 0 bases, and 12 bases lay between the germline ends. The CDR3 is made up of 15 amino acids. CDR3 nucleotides: TGTGCCAGCAGTTCCCACAAGAATTTGAACACTGAAGCTTTCTTT. Translating gives CASSSHKNLNTEAFF.

This clone came up a few times. This chain uses TRBV2 with TRBJ2-5, with 9 bases matching TRBD2. The CDR3 consists of 16 residues. V shed 3 bases and J 1 base; nucleotides not matched to a gene: 6. In germline, CDR1 is SNHLY, CDR2 FYNNEI. The CDR3 DNA follows: TGTGCCAGCAGTGATACAGGACTAGCGTCCCAAGAGACCCAGTACTTC. Encoded protein: CASSDTGLASQETQYF.

This clone was seen once. The chain joins TRBV4-3 to TRBJ2-7, with D perhaps matching TRBD2 (5 bases). V was cut by 3 bases and J by 5 bases, with 14 bases left in between. The V gene's germline CDR1 is LGHNA and CDR2 YSLEER. The CDR3 loop spans 14 amino acids. The CDR3 loop is CASSQRLRRNEQYF. DNA of the CDR3: TGCGCCAGCAGCCAGCGACTCAGGAGGAACGAGCAGTACTTC.

The chain couples TRBV18 to TRBJ1-5; TRBD1 might be the D (5 bases). The CDR3 length is 16 residues. Germline assignment: CDR1 KGHSH and CDR2 LQKENI. The V gene lost 8 bases and the J gene lost 5 bases, with 22 bases spanning the gap. The CDR3 region has the DNA TGTGCCAGCCAAAAGTCCCGGGACGGGCAGGATCAGCCCCAGCATTTT. This sequence encodes CASQKSRDGQDQPQHF.

The gene calls are TRBV9 and TRBJ1-5; D perhaps matches TRBD1 (5 bases). The CDR3 totals 16 residues. Trimming removed 0 bases from V and 2 bases from J, with 12 bases in between. Germline-derived CDR1 and CDR2 are SGDLS and YYNGEE. CDR3 DNA sequence: TGTGCCAGCAGCGTAGGAGTAGGGGCGGGCAATCAGCCCCAGCATTTT. It specifies CASSVGVGAGNQPQHF.

This clone was counted once. The chain is built from TRBV13 and TRBJ2-7; D might be TRBD1 (6 bases). From germline, CDR1 is PRHDT and CDR2 FYEKMQ (reference sequence). V was clipped by 2 bases and J by 5 bases, with 10 bases between them. The CDR3 is 13 amino acids. This CDR3 is CASSLRWGHEQYF. The DNA for the CDR3 is TGTGCCAGCAGCTTACGCTGGGGGCACGAGCAGTACTTC.

This clone was picked up one time. The chain links TRBV6-1 to TRBJ2-7; D is perhaps TRBD1 (5 bases). This CDR3 has 11 amino acids. Germline V CDR1 and CDR2: MNHNS, SASEGT. Trimming removed 7 bases from V and 6 bases from J, with 10 bases in between. As DNA, the CDR3 is TGTGCCAGCATTGGACAAACCGAGCAGTACTTC. It codes for CASIGQTEQYF.

The CDR3 region has the DNA TGTGCCAGCAACCCGGGGGGCGGGGGCACCGGGGAGCTGTTTTTT. It yields the protein CASNPGGGGTGELFF. This rearrangement joins TRBV9 to TRBJ2-2, with D tentatively TRBD2 (7 bases). The germline CDR1 and CDR2 sequences are SGDLS and YYNGEE. CDR3 size: 15 residues. V lost 6 bases to trimming and J lost 4 bases, with 16 bases between them.

This chain uses TRBV19 with TRBJ2-1; tentatively, D is TRBD1 or TRBD2 (6 bases each). CDR1 and CDR2 from the germline V gene are LNHDA and SQIVND (reference sequence). The V gene lost 7 bases and the J gene lost 6 bases, with 19 bases spanning the gap. CDR3 length equals 15 residues. The CDR3 DNA follows: TGTGCCAGTAATCCTGGCGGGGACAAACTCAATGAGCAGTTCTTC. Its translation is CASNPGGDKLNEQFF.

The chain employs TRBV5-6 and TRBJ1-1; TRBD1 matches at 7 bases. Per germline, CDR1 SGHDT and CDR2 YYEEEE. The CDR3 is 12 residues long. The junction had 1 base not matched to a gene; V was cut back by 1 base and J by 7 bases. Written as DNA, the CDR3 is TGTGCCAGCAGCTTGAGGACAGGTGAAGCTTTCTTT. It encodes CASSLRTGEAFF. Looking up the rest from reference TRBV5-6 and TRBJ1-1 gives the full variable domain: DAGVTQSPTHLIKTRGQQVTLRCSPKSGHDTVSWYQQALGQGPQFIFQYYEEEERQRGNFPDRFSGHQFPNYSSELNVNALLLGDSALYLCASSLRTGEAFFGQGTRLTVV.

This rearrangement joins TRBV5-4 to TRBJ2-5; 12 bases are shared with TRBD2. Germline V gives CDR1 SGHNT, CDR2 YYREEE (reference sequence). J was trimmed by 2 bases and V by 2 bases; bases with no gene match: 7. There are 17 residues in the CDR3. CDR3 sequence: CASSFGRLAGEQETQYF. CDR3 bases: TGTGCCAGCAGCTTCGGGCGACTAGCGGGAGAACAAGAGACCCAGTACTTC. The full variable domain, its missing parts supplied by reference TRBV5-4 and TRBJ2-5, is ETGVTQSPTHLIKTRGQQVTLRCSSQSGHNTVSWYQQALGQGPQFIFQYYREEENGRGNFPPRFSGLQFPNYSSELNVNALELDDSALYLCASSFGRLAGEQETQYFGPGTRLLVL.

This rearrangement joins TRBV28 to TRBJ1-2; D is perhaps TRBD1 (6 bases). The CDR3 runs to 16 residues. Germline CDR1 MDHEN, CDR2 SYDVKM. V dropped 4 bases and J dropped 2 bases, with 17 bases sitting between them. This CDR3 reads CASSSITRGGNYGYTF. The CDR3 DNA follows: TGTGCCAGCAGTTCCATCACAAGGGGGGGGAACTATGGCTACACCTTC.

This rearrangement joins TRBV30 to TRBJ1-1; 12 positions match TRBD1. The CDR3 totals 13 residues. The junction had 7 bases not matched to a gene; V was cut back by 6 bases and J by 8 bases. Germline CDR1 is GTSNPN and CDR2 is SVGIG (reference sequence). CDR3 DNA sequence: TGTGCCTGTCCGGGACAGGGGGCCTCGGAAGCTTTCTTT. Amino acids: CACPGQGASEAFF.

The chain joins TRBV5-4 to TRBJ2-1; D possibly uses TRBD1 or TRBD2 (5 bases each). CDR1 and CDR2 (germline): SGHNT, YYREEE (reference sequence). V shed 5 bases and J shed 0 bases, with 15 bases lying between them. The CDR3 is 16 residues long. The CDR3 region has the DNA TGTGCCAGCAGTTACCAACTAGGGGTCTCCTACAATGAGCAGTTCTTC. Encoded protein: CASSYQLGVSYNEQFF. The full variable domain, in which reference TRBV5-4 and TRBJ2-1 provide the parts outside the CDR3, is ETGVTQSPTHLIKTRGQQVTLRCSSQSGHNTVSWYQQALGQGPQFIFQYYREEENGRGNFPPRFSGLQFPNYSSELNVNALELDDSALYLCASSYQLGVSYNEQFFGPGTRLTVL.

The gene calls are TRBV5-4 and TRBJ2-5; 7 bases align to TRBD2. With V trimmed by 2 bases and J by 1 base, 5 bases remained unmatched. This CDR3 is built from 15 residues. Germline values: CDR1 SGHNT, CDR2 YYREEE (reference sequence). CDR3 in DNA: TGTGCCAGCAGCTTCTCAGGGAGGGCCCAAGAGACCCAGTACTTC. Amino acids: CASSFSGRAQETQYF.

The chain recombines TRBV27 with TRBJ2-1; 8 bases are a match to TRBD2. Germline values: CDR1 MNHEY, CDR2 SMNVEV (reference sequence). V shed 2 bases, J shed 7 bases, and the junction held 7 bases outside the gene matches. This CDR3 spans 15 amino acids. The CDR3 reads CASSLRTSLGNEQFF. CDR3 DNA sequence: TGTGCCAGCAGTTTAAGGACTAGCCTCGGAAATGAGCAGTTCTTC.

The CDR3 DNA is TGCGCCAGCAGCACCCGACAGGGGAGCTCCTACGAGCAGTACTTC. It translates to CASSTRQGSSYEQYF. The chain has TRBV4-1 and TRBJ2-7, with TRBD1 matching over 8 bases. Germline V gives CDR1 MGHRA, CDR2 YSYEKL. The CDR3 extends over 15 amino acids. V lost 5 bases to trimming and J lost 0 bases; unmatched junction nucleotides: 6.

This chain joins TRBV6-5 and TRBJ1-2, with 8 bases fitting TRBD1. V lost 7 bases, J lost 6 bases, and 7 bases stayed unmatched. The CDR3 is 13 residues long. Germline V gene sequence: CDR1 MNHEY, CDR2 SVGAGI. The DNA of the CDR3 is TGTGCCAGCAAGGACCGGACAGGGAATGGCTACACCTTC. Translating it yields CASKDRTGNGYTF.

This clone was observed once. The chain is built from TRBV5-4 and TRBJ2-3; 7 bases line up with TRBD2. In germline, CDR1 is SGHNT, CDR2 YYREEE (reference sequence). After removal of 7 bases from V and 0 bases from J, the junction contained 8 bases not matched to a gene. The CDR3 is made up of 15 amino acids. This CDR3 is CASHGASGSTDTQYF. The CDR3 DNA reads TGTGCCAGCCATGGGGCTAGCGGAAGCACAGATACGCAGTATTTT.

The chain recombines TRBV19 with TRBJ2-7; TRBD2 matches at 13 bases. The CDR3 contains 15 residues. Germline CDR1 reads LNHDA; CDR2 reads SQIVND (reference sequence). The V segment lost 4 bases and the J segment 2 bases; nucleotides outside the gene matches: 2. CDR3: CASSKGTSGTYEQYF. The CDR3 nucleotides read TGTGCCAGTAGTAAAGGGACTAGCGGGACCTACGAGCAGTACTTC.